This T cell receptor (beta chain) was captured by sequencing in a study of blood T cell repertoires in COVID-19. The ends lost 4 bases at V and 0 bases at J; junction bases unmatched: 6. Germline V lookup: CDR1 MNHEY, CDR2 SVGAGI. The CDR3 has 16 residues. Clones were read by immunoSEQ multiplex PCR, and TCRdb kept only the in-frame ones, dropping some. The table lists roughly 400,000 clones, around nine tenths of them singletons. The sequence derives from a woman younger than 35 who had been exposed to COVID-19. The V and J genes are TRBV6-5 and TRBJ1-3; 7 bases are a match to TRBD1. The sequenced sample was PBMCs or T cells enriched from blood (not recorded which). The CDR3 nucleotides read TGTGCCAGCAGTTTGGGACAGCCCGGCTCTGGAAACACCATATATTTT. The encoded protein is CASSLGQPGSGNTIYF.